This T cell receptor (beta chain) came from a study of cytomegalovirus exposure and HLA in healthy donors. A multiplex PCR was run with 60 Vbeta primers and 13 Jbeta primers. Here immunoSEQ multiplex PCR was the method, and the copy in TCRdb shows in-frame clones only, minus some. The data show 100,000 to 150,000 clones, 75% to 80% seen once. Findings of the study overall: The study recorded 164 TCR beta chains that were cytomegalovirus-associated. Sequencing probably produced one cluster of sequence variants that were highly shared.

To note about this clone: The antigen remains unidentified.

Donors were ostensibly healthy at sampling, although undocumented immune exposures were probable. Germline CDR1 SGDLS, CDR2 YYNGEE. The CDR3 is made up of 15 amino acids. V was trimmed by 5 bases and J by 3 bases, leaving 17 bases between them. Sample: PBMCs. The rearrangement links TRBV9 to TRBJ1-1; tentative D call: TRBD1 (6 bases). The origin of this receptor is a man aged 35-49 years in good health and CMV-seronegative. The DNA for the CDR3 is TGTGCCAGCAGTAAGTCAGGGGAGGGTTACACTGAAGCTTTCTTT. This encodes CASSKSGEGYTEAFF.